The 14 T cell receptor beta chains below were found in one sample sequenced in a study of CD8 T cells in Susac syndrome. The authors reverse transcribed about 0.5 to 1 ug RNA with random hexamers. A single record per CDR3 protein comes from TCRdb applying MiXCR to the immunoSEQ multiplex PCR reads. The profile covers 150,000 to 200,000 distinct CDR3 sequences, with around 90% appearing a single time and approximately 0.086% taken by the ten largest. The specimen sequenced was CD4+ T cells from PBMCs. The receptors were gathered from a human donor with Susac syndrome.

V gene TRBV20-1 combines with J gene TRBJ2-5; a possible D gene is TRBD2 (5 bases). Per germline, CDR1 DFQATT and CDR2 SNEGSKA (reference sequence). CDR3 length: 15 amino acids. V shed 2 bases and J shed 1 base, with 14 bases lying between them. CDR3 bases: TGCAGTGCTAGACGAGCGGATAAACCCCAAGAGACCCAGTACTTC. Translating it yields CSARRADKPQETQYF.

This clonotype was seen a few times. The chain links TRBV28 to TRBJ2-7; D is ambiguous. This CDR3 has 12 residues. Germline CDR1 MDHEN, CDR2 SYDVKM. Trimming removed 6 bases at V and 3 bases at J, with 9 bases between. CDR3 residues: CASSSQNYEQYF. The CDR3 nucleotides are TGTGCCAGCAGCTCGCAGAACTACGAGCAGTACTTC.

This chain connects TRBV4-1 to TRBJ1-4; D unclear. The V end lost 0 bases, the J end lost 8 bases, and 10 bases lay between the germline ends. CDR1 is MGHRA and CDR2 is YSYEKL in the germline V gene. CDR3 length: 14 residues. CDR3 region: CASSQDSYQEKLFF. Written as DNA, the CDR3 is TGCGCCAGCAGCCAAGATAGTTATCAGGAAAAACTGTTTTTT.

This chain uses TRBV20-1 with TRBJ1-5, with 8 positions matching TRBD1. V shed 6 bases, J shed 2 bases, and the junction held 9 bases outside the gene matches. The CDR3 runs to 15 residues. Per the germline V gene, CDR1 is DFQATT and CDR2 is SNEGSKA (reference sequence). CDR3 residues: CSAPETGDGNQPQHF. The CDR3 nucleotides read TGCAGTGCCCCTGAGACAGGGGACGGCAATCAGCCCCAGCATTTT.

The V gene is TRBV5-1, the J gene TRBJ2-4; 16 bases agree with TRBD2. The CDR3 extends over 18 amino acids. Germline V gene lookup returns CDR1 SGHRS and CDR2 YFSETQ. V lost 3 bases and J lost 5; bases outside the gene matches: 8. CDR3 amino acids: CASSSGLAGGPGENIQYF. CDR3 nucleotide sequence: TGCGCCAGCAGCTCGGGACTAGCGGGAGGGCCGGGGGAAAACATTCAGTACTTC.

The chain combines TRBV6-6 with TRBJ1-2, with 8 positions matching TRBD1. The length of the CDR3 is 14 residues. CDR1 and CDR2 (germline): MNHNY, SVGAGI (reference sequence). J was trimmed by 3 bases and V by 6 bases; bases with no gene match: 6. The CDR3 DNA sequence: TGTGCCAGCAGACCCGGGACAGGAGACTATGGCTACACCTTC. Protein product: CASRPGTGDYGYTF.

The chain uses TRBV5-4 and TRBJ1-2, with 8 nucleotides matching TRBD1. V lost 0 bases to trimming and J lost 4 bases; unmatched junction nucleotides: 5. This CDR3 has 15 amino acids. The V gene's germline CDR1 is SGHNT and CDR2 YYREEE (reference sequence). CDR3 region: CASSLEVRGLYGYTF. The DNA of the CDR3 is TGTGCCAGCAGCTTGGAAGTCAGGGGGCTCTATGGCTACACCTTC.

The CDR3 bases are TGTGCCACCGCCCTAAAACTAGGTTTGGATACGCAGTATTTT. Protein: CATALKLGLDTQYF. V and J are TRBV5-8 and TRBJ2-3; TRBD2 is a possible D gene (5 bases). Germline V gene data show CDR1 as SGHTS and CDR2 as YDEGEE. The CDR3 runs to 14 residues. The V end lost 9 bases, the J end lost 6 bases, and 20 bases lay between the germline ends. Full variable domain (outside the CDR3, taken from reference TRBV5-8 and TRBJ2-3): EAGVTQSPTHLIKTRGQQATLRCSPISGHTSVYWYQQALGLGLQFLLWYDEGEERNRGNFPPRFSGRQFPNYSSELNVNALELEDSALYLCATALKLGLDTQYFGPGTRLTVL.

This clonotype was seen a handful of times. CDR3 protein: CASSFGDNQPQHF. The CDR3 DNA sequence: TGTGCCAGCAGCTTTGGGGACAATCAGCCCCAGCATTTT. This chain links TRBV5-6 with TRBJ1-5, with D unclear. The germline V gene encodes CDR1 SGHDT and CDR2 YYEEEE. V dropped 2 bases and J dropped 3 bases, with 6 bases sitting between them. This CDR3 contains 13 residues.

The rearrangement uses TRBV12-5 and TRBJ2-7; D gene uncertain. The germline gives CDR1 LGHNT, CDR2 FRNRAP. CDR3 size: 12 residues. Trimming took 5 bases from V and 1 from J, leaving 6 bases between them. CDR3 sequence reads: CASGRVSYEQYF. As DNA, the CDR3 is TGTGCTAGTGGTCGTGTGTCCTACGAGCAGTACTTC.

The rearrangement uses TRBV7-9 and TRBJ1-1; tentative D call: TRBD1 (5 bases). CDR1 is SEHNR, CDR2 FQNEAQ, per germline (reference sequence). This CDR3 region has 13 residues. Trimming stripped 5 bases from V and 4 bases from J, with 11 bases between. For the CDR3, the DNA is TGTGCCAGCAGCGCACAGGCGGGCACTGAAGCTTTCTTT. Protein sequence: CASSAQAGTEAFF.

V usage is TRBV20-1 and J usage is TRBJ2-7, with TRBD1 matching over 12 bases. The V segment lost 3 bases and the J segment 5 bases; nucleotides outside the gene matches: 14. This CDR3 has 17 residues. In germline, CDR1 is DFQATT, CDR2 SNEGSKA (reference sequence). CDR3 nucleotide sequence: TGCAGTGCTAGCCCCGTACCGGGACAGGGGGCGAGGGACGAGCAGTACTTC. This sequence encodes CSASPVPGQGARDEQYF.

CDR3 loop: CASRRPGQRNYEQYF. CDR3 coding DNA: TGTGCCAGCAGGAGGCCGGGACAGCGGAACTACGAGCAGTACTTC. The rearrangement links TRBV11-2 to TRBJ2-7, with 7 bases aligning to TRBD1. Germline loops: CDR1 SGHAT, CDR2 FQNNGV. The CDR3 covers 15 residues. Unmatched junction bases numbered 11, after V lost 6 bases and J lost 3 bases.

The chain recombines TRBV6-2 or TRBV6-3 with TRBJ1-1; no clear D gene. CDR1 and CDR2 from the germline V gene are MNHEY and SVGEGT. The CDR3 spans 17 residues. V lost 7 bases and J 3 bases, leaving 24 bases between the germline ends. The CDR3 DNA is TGTGCCAGCATCAACCCGTTTTTCACGGAAAGGGACACTGAAGCTTTCTTT. This codes for CASINPFFTERDTEAFF.